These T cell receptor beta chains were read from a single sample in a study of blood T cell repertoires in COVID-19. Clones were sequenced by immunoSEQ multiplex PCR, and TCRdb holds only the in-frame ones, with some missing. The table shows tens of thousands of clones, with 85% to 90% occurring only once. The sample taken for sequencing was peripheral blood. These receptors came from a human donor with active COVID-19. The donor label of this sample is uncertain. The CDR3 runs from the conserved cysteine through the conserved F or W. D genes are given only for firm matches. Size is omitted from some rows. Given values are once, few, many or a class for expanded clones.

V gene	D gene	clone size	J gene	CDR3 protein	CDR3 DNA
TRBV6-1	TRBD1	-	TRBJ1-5	CASSEGGTGVRGSNQPQHF	TGTGCCAGCAGTGAAGGAGGGACAGGGGTACGAGGCAGCAATCAGCCCCAGCATTTT
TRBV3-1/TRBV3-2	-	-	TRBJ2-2	CASSQDSTGELFF	TGTGCCAGCAGCCAGGACAGCACCGGGGAGCTGTTTTTT
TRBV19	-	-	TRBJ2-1	CASSLAGLYNEQFF	TGTGCCAGTAGTCTCGCGGGTCTATACAATGAGCAGTTCTTC
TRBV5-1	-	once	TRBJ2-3	CASSPFDPGASTDTQYF	TGCGCCAGCAGCCCTTTCGACCCAGGGGCCTCCACAGATACGCAGTATTTT
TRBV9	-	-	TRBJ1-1	CASSVGGGTSTEAFF	TGTGCCAGCAGCGTAGGGGGTGGGACATCCACTGAAGCTTTCTTT
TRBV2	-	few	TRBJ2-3	CASSEALRGAGPDTQYF	TGTGCCAGCAGTGAAGCGCTTCGGGGGGCAGGGCCGGATACGCAGTATTTT
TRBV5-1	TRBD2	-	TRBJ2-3	CASAGTSGGDTQYF	TGCGCCAGCGCTGGAACTAGCGGGGGAGATACGCAGTATTTT
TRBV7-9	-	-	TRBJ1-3	CASSGEKEPGNTIYF	TGTGCCAGCAGCGGAGAGAAGGAGCCTGGAAACACCATATATTTT
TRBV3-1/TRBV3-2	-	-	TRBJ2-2	CASSQGGGRTGELFF	TGTGCCAGCAGCCAAGGGGGGGGCCGAACCGGGGAGCTGTTTTTT
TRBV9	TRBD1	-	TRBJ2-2	CASSVGERGRTGELFF	TGTGCCAGCAGCGTCGGCGAAAGGGGGCGTACCGGGGAGCTGTTTTTT
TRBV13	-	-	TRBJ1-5	CASSSSHVGLQPQHF	TGTGCCAGCAGCTCATCTCACGTGGGACTGCAGCCCCAGCATTTT
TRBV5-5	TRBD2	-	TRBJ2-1	CASTGGSNEQFF	TGTGCCAGCACCGGCGGGAGCAATGAGCAGTTCTTC
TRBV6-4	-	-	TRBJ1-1	CASSAGRGNTEAFF	TGTGCCAGCAGTGCCGGAAGGGGGAACACTGAAGCTTTCTTT
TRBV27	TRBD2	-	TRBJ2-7	CASSPQRAGAGEQYF	TGTGCCAGCAGCCCCCAGAGAGCGGGAGCGGGCGAGCAGTACTTC
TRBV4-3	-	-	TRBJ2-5	CASSPDYNQETQYF	TGCGCCAGCAGCCCCGACTACAACCAAGAGACCCAGTACTTC
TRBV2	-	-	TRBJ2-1	CASREDRPDNEQFF	TGTGCCAGCAGGGAGGACCGTCCAGACAATGAGCAGTTCTTC
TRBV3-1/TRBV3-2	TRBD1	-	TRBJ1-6	CASSQGQGGYNSPLHF	TGTGCCAGCAGCCAAGGACAGGGGGGCTATAATTCACCCCTCCACTTT
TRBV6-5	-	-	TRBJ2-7	CASSTQETYEQYF	TGTGCCAGCAGCACACAGGAAACCTACGAGCAGTACTTC
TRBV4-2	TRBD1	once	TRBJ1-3	CASSQDPTGSGNTIYF	TGTGCCAGCAGCCAAGATCCGACAGGGAGTGGAAACACCATATATTTT
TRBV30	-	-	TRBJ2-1	CAWSGTGLSYNEQFF	TGTGCCTGGAGTGGGACTGGACTCTCCTACAATGAGCAGTTCTTC
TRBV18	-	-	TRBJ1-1	CASSPARENTEAFF	TGTGCCAGCTCACCGGCCAGGGAGAACACTGAAGCTTTCTTT
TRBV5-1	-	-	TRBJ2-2	CASSLARDTGELFF	TGCGCCAGCAGCTTGGCCAGGGACACCGGGGAGCTGTTTTTT
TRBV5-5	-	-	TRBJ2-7	CASSFSDSGSYEQYF	TGTGCCAGCAGCTTCTCCGACAGTGGCTCCTACGAGCAGTACTTC
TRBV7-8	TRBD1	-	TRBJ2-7	CASSLAGTGGFYYEQYF	TGTGCCAGCAGCTTAGCAGGGACAGGGGGTTTCTACTACGAGCAGTACTTC
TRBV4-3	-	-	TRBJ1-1	CASSQEAGMNTEAFF	TGCGCCAGCAGCCAAGAGGCAGGCATGAACACTGAAGCTTTCTTT
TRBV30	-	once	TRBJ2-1	CAWSEGLYNEQFF	TGTGCCTGGAGTGAGGGGCTGTACAATGAGCAGTTCTTC
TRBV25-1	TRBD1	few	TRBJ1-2	CASGQGGLSSYGYTF	TGTGCCAGCGGACAGGGGGGTCTGTCTAGCTATGGCTACACCTTC
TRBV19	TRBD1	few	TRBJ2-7	CASRPLDRATYEQYF	TGTGCCAGTAGACCGCTCGACAGGGCAACCTACGAGCAGTACTTC
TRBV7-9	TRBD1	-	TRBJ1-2	CASSSDRSYGYTF	TGTGCCAGCAGCTCGGACAGGAGCTATGGCTACACCTTC
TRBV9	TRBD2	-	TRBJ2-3	CASSFGGTDTQYF	TGTGCCAGCAGCTTCGGGGGGACAGATACGCAGTATTTT
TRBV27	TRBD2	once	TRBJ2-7	CASSLASGSPYPYEQYF	TGTGCCAGCAGTTTGGCTAGCGGGAGCCCTTACCCCTACGAGCAGTACTTC
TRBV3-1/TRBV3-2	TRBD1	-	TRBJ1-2	CASSQLDRDYGYTF	TGTGCCAGCAGCCAATTAGACAGGGACTATGGCTACACCTTC
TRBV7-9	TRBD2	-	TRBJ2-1	CASSLGLGKYNEQFF	TGTGCCAGCAGCTTGGGACTAGGAAAGTACAATGAGCAGTTCTTC
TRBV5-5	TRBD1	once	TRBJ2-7	CASSVRQGAPYEQYF	TGTGCCAGCAGCGTTAGACAGGGGGCTCCCTACGAGCAGTACTTC
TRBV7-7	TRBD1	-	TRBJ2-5	CASSSDRGTETQYF	TGTGCCAGCAGCTCGGACAGGGGCACAGAGACCCAGTACTTC
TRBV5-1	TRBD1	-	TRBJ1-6	CASSPGGSDPSPLHF	TGCGCCAGCAGCCCAGGGGGGTCCGATCCCTCACCCCTCCACTTT
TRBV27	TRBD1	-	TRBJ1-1	CASSWTGFAEAFF	TGTGCCAGCAGTTGGACAGGGTTCGCGGAAGCTTTCTTT
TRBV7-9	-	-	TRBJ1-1	CASRNPGTHTEAFF	TGTGCCAGCAGGAACCCCGGGACACACACTGAAGCTTTCTTT
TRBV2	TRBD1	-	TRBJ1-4	CASSENRGRSEKLFF	TGTGCCAGCAGTGAAAATAGGGGGCGTAGTGAAAAACTGTTTTTT
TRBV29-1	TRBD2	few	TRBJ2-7	CSVETSGSTYEQYF	TGCAGCGTTGAGACTAGCGGGAGTACCTACGAGCAGTACTTC
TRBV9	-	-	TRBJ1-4	CASSVWGELNEKLFF	TGTGCCAGCAGCGTATGGGGGGAACTTAATGAAAAACTGTTTTTT
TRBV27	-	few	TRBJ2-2	CASSLGQGTGELFF	TGTGCCAGCAGTTTAGGGCAGGGCACCGGGGAGCTGTTTTTT
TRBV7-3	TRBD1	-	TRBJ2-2	CASSLIGTGGGGELFF	TGTGCCAGCAGCTTAATTGGGACAGGGGGCGGCGGGGAGCTGTTTTTT
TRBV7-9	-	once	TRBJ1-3	CASSTQKGSISGNTIYF	TGTGCCAGCAGCACCCAGAAAGGGAGTATCTCTGGAAACACCATATATTTT
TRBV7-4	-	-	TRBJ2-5	CASSYRGRRTWTWETQYF	TGTGCCAGCAGTTATAGAGGGAGGAGGACCTGGACCTGGGAGACCCAGTACTTC
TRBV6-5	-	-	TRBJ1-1	CASSYGGGASTEAFF	TGTGCCAGCAGTTACGGGGGAGGGGCGAGCACTGAAGCTTTCTTT
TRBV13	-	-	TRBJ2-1	CASSLGSDEQFF	TGTGCCAGCAGCTTAGGATCGGATGAGCAGTTCTTC
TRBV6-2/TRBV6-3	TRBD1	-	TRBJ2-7	CASSYTGAYYEQYF	TGTGCCAGCAGTTACACAGGGGCCTACTACGAGCAGTACTTC
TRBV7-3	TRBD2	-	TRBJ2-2	CASSLIASGGKVTGELFF	TGTGCCAGCAGCTTAATTGCTAGCGGGGGAAAGGTAACCGGGGAGCTGTTTTTT